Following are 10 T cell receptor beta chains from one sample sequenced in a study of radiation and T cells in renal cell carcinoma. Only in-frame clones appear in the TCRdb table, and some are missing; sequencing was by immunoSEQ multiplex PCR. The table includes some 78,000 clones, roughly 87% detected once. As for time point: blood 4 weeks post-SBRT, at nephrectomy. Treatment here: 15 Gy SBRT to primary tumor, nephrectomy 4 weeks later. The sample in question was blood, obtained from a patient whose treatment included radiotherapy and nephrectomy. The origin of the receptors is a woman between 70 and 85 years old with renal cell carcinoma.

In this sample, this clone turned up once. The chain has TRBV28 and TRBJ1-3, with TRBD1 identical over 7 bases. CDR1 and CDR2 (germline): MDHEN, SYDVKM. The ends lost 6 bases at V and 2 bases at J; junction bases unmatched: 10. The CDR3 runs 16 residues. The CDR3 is CASRRNRGKPGNTIYF. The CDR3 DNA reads TGTGCCAGCAGAAGAAACAGGGGTAAGCCTGGAAACACCATATATTTT.

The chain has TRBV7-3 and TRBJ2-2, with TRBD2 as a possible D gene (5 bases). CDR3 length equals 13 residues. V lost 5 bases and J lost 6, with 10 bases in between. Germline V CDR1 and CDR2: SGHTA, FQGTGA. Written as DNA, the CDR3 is TGTGCCAGCAGCCCTCCGCGGGCCGGGGAGCTGTTTTTT. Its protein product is CASSPPRAGELFF.

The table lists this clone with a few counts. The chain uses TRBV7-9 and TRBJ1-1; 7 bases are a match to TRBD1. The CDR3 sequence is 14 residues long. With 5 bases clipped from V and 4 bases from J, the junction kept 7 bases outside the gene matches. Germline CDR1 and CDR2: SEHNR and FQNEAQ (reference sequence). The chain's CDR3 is CASSPARGGTEAFF. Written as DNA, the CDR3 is TGTGCCAGCAGCCCCGCCAGGGGGGGCACTGAAGCTTTCTTT.

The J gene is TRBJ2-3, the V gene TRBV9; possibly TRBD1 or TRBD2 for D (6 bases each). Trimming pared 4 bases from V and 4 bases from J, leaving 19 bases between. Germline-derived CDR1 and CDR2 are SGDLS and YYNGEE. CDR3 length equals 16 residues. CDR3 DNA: TGTGCCAGCAGCCTCTCGGGGGCCACCTATCCAGATACGCAGTATTTT. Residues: CASSLSGATYPDTQYF.

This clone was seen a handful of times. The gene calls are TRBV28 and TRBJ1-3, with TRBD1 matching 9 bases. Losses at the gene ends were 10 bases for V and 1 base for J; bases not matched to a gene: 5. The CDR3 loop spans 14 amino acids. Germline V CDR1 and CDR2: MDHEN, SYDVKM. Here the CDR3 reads CATWDRDSGNTIYF. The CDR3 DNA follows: TGTGCCACCTGGGACAGGGATTCTGGAAACACCATATATTTT.

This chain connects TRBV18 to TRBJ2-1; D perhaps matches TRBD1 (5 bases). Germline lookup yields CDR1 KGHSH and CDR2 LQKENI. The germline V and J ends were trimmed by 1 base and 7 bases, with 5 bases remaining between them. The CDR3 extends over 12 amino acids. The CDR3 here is CASSPQGNEQFF. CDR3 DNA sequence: TGTGCCAGCTCACCACAGGGGAATGAGCAGTTCTTC.

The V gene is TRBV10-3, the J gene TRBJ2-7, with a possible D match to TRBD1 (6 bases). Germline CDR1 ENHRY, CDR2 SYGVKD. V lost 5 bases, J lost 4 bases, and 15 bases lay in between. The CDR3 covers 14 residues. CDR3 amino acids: CAISLQGGEYEQYF. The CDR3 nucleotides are TGTGCCATCAGTCTACAGGGTGGAGAGTACGAGCAGTACTTC.

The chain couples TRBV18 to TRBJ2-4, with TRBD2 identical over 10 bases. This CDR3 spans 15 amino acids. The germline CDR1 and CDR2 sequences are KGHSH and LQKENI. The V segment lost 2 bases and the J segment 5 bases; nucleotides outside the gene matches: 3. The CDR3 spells CASSPLGTSENIQYF. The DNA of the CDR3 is TGTGCCAGCTCACCATTAGGGACTAGCGAAAACATTCAGTACTTC.

The CDR3 DNA is TGCGCCAGCAGCCCGGGACAGCCGGGGCAGCCCCAGCATTTT. Amino acid sequence: CASSPGQPGQPQHF. This chain uses TRBV5-1 with TRBJ1-5, with TRBD1 matching 7 bases. The germline V gene encodes CDR1 SGHRS and CDR2 YFSETQ. The CDR3 runs 14 residues. Trimming removed 4 bases from V and 7 bases from J; junction bases left unmatched: 8.

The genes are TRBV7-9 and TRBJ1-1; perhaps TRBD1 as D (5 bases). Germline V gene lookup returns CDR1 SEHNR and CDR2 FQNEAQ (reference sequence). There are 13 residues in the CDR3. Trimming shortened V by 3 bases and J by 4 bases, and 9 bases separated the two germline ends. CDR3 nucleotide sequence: TGTGCCAGCAGCTTTTCAAGGGGCACTGAAGCTTTCTTT. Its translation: CASSFSRGTEAFF.